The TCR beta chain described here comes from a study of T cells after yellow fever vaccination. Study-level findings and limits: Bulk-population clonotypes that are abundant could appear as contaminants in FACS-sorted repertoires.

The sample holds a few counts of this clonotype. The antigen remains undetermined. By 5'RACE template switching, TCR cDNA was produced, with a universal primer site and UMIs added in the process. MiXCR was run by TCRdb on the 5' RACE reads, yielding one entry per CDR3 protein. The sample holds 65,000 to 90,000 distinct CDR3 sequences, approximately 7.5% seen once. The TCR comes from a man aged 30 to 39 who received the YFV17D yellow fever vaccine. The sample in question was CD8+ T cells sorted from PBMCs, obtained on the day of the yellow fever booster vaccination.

The CDR3 DNA reads as TGTGCCAGCAGCTTAGTTATGGACAGGGAAGCTTTCTTT. This codes for CASSLVMDREAFF. The chain recombines TRBV7-2 with TRBJ1-1; TRBD1 matches at 7 bases. Per the germline V gene, CDR1 is SGHTA and CDR2 is FQGNSA. Trimming cost V 1 base and J 8 bases; bases outside gene matches: 4. This CDR3 has 13 residues.